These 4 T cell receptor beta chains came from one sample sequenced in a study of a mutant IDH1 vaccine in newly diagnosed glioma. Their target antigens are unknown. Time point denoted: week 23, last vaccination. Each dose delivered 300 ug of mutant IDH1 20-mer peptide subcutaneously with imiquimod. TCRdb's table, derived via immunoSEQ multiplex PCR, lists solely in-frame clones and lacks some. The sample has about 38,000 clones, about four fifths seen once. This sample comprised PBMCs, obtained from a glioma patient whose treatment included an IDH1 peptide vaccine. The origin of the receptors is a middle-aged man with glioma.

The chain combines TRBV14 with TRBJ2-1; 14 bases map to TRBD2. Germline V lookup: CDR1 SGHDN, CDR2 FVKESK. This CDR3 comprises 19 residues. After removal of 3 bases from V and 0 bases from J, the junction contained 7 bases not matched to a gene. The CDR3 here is CASSHHGTSGRSSYNEQFF. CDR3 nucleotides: TGTGCCAGCAGCCACCACGGGACTAGCGGGAGAAGCTCCTACAATGAGCAGTTCTTC.

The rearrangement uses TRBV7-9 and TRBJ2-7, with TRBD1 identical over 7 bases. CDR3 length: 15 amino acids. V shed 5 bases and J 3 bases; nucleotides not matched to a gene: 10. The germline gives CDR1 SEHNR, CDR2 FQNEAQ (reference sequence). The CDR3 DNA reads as TGTGCCAGCAGCCAACCTAAGGGACAGCACTACGAGCAGTACTTC. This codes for CASSQPKGQHYEQYF.

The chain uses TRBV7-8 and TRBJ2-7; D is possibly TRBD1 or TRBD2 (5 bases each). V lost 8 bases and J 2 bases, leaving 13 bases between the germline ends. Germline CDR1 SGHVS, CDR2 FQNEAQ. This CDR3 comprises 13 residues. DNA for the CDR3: TGTGCCAGCGGCGTTGGGGGTCCCTACGAGCAGTACTTC. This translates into CASGVGGPYEQYF.

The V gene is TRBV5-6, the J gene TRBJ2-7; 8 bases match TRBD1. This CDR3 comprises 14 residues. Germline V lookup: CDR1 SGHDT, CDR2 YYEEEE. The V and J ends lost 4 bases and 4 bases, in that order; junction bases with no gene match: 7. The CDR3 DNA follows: TGTGCCAGCAGCACAGACAGGGGCCGGTACGAGCAGTACTTC. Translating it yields CASSTDRGRYEQYF.